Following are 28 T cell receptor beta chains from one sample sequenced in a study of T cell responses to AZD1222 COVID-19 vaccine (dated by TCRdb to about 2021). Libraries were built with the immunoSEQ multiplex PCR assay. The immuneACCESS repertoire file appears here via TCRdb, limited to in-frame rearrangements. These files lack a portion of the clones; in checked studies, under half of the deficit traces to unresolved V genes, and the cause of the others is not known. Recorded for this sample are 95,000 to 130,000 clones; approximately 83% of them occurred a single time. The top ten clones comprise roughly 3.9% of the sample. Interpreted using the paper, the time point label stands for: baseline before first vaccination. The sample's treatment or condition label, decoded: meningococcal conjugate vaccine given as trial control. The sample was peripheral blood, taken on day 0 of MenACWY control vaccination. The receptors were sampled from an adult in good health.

CDR3: CASSQDRTTRTGPYPYNEQFF. The CDR3 DNA sequence: TGTGCCAGCAGCCAAGACCGAACAACTAGGACAGGGCCGTATCCCTACAATGAGCAGTTCTTC. The chain combines TRBV3-1 (or the pseudogene TRBV3-2) with TRBJ2-1; 8 bases line up with TRBD1. CDR1 and CDR2 (germline): LGHDT, YNNKEL (reference sequence). This CDR3 contains 21 residues. V trimming: 0 bases; J trimming: 2 bases; junction bases outside the gene matches: 18.

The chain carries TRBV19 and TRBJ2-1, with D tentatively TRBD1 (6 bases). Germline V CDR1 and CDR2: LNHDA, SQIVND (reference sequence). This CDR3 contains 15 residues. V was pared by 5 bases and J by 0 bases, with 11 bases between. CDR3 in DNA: TGTGCCAGTAGTTACGGGACAAGCTCCTACAATGAGCAGTTCTTC. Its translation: CASSYGTSSYNEQFF.

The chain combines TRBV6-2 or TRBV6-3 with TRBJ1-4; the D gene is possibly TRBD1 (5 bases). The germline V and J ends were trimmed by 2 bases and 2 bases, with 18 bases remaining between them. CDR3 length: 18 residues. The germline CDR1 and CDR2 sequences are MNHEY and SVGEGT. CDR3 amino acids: CASSYTPGAGRTNEKLFF. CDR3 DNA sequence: TGTGCCAGCAGTTACACCCCCGGGGCAGGGCGGACTAATGAAAAACTGTTTTTT.

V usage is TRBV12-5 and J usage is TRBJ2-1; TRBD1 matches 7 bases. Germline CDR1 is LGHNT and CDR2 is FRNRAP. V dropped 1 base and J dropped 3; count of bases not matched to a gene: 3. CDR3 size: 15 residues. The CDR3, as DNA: TGTGCTAGTGGTTTGGGGGCAGGGGGCTACAATGAGCAGTTCTTC. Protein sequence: CASGLGAGGYNEQFF.

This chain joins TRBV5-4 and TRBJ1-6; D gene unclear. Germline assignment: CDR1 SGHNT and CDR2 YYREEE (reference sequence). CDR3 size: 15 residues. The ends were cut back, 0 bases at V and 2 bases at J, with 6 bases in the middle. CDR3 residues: CASSLAGTYNSPLHF. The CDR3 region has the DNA TGTGCCAGCAGCTTGGCGGGAACCTATAATTCACCCCTCCACTTT. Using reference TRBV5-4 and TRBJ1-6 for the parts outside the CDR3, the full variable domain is ETGVTQSPTHLIKTRGQQVTLRCSSQSGHNTVSWYQQALGQGPQFIFQYYREEENGRGNFPPRFSGLQFPNYSSELNVNALELDDSALYLCASSLAGTYNSPLHFGNGTRLTVT.

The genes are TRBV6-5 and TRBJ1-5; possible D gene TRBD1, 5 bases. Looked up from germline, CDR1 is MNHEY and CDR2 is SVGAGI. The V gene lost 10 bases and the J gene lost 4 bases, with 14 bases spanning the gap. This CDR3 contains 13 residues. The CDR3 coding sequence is TGTGCCATCCACCGGGGCTTAAATCAGCCCCAGCATTTT. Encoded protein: CAIHRGLNQPQHF.

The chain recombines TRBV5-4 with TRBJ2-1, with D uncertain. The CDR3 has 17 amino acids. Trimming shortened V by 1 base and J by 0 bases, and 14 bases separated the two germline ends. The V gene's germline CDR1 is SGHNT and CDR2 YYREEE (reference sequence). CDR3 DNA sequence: TGTGCCAGCAGCTTGAATCTCGACCTAAGCTCCTACAATGAGCAGTTCTTC. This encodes CASSLNLDLSSYNEQFF.

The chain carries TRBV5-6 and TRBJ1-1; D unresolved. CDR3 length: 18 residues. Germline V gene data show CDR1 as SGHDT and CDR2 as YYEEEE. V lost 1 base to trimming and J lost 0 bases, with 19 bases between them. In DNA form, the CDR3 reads TGTGCCAGCAGCTTGAGTCGTGGACGGCCAAGGCTGAACACTGAAGCTTTCTTT. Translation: CASSLSRGRPRLNTEAFF.

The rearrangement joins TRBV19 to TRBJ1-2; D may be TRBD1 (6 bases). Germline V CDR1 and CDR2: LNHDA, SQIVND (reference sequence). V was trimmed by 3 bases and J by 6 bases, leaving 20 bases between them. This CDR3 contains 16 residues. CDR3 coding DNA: TGTGCCAGTAGTATGTCAGGATGGGGGGCAGATCATGGCTACACCTTC. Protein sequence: CASSMSGWGADHGYTF.

This chain's CDR3 is CASSLYRFGETQYF. In DNA form, the CDR3 reads TGTGCCAGCAGCTTATACAGGTTTGGAGAGACCCAGTACTTC. The chain combines TRBV5-8 with TRBJ2-5; possibly TRBD1 for D (5 bases). Trimming removed 2 bases from V and 4 bases from J, with 12 bases in between. The CDR3 covers 14 residues. Germline V gene lookup returns CDR1 SGHTS and CDR2 YDEGEE.

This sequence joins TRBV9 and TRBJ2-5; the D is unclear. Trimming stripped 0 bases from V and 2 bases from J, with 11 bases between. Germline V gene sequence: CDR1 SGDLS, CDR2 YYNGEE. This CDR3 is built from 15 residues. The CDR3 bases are TGTGCCAGCAGCGTAGATCCCGGCAGGCAAGAGACCCAGTACTTC. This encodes CASSVDPGRQETQYF.

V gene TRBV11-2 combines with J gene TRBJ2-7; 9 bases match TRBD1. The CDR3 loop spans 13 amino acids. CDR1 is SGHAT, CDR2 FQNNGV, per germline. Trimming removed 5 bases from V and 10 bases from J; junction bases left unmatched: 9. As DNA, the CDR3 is TGTGCCAGCAGCCTCCCCGGGACAGGGCATCAGTACTTC. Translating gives CASSLPGTGHQYF.

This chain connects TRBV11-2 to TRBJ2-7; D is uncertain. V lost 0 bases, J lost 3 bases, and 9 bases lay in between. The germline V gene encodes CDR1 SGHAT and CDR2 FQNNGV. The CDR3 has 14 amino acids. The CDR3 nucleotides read TGTGCCAGCAGCTTAGAGACACACGACTACGAGCAGTACTTC. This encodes CASSLETHDYEQYF.

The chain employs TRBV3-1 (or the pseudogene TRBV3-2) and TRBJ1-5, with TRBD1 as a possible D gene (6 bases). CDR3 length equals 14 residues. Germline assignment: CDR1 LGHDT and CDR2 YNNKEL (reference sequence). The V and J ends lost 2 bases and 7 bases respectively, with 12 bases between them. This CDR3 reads CASSQRGGDQPQHF. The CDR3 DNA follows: TGTGCCAGCAGCCAAAGGGGGGGGGACCAGCCCCAGCATTTT.

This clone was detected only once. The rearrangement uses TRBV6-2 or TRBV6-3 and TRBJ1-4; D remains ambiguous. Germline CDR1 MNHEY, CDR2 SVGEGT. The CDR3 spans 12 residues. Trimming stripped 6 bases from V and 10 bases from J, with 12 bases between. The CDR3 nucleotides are TGTGCCAGCAGCCACATAGTGGGAAAACTGTTTTTT. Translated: CASSHIVGKLFF.

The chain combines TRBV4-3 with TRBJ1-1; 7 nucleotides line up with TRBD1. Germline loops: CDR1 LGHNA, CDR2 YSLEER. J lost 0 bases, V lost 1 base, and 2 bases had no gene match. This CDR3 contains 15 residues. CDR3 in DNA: TGCGCCAGCAGCCAAGCGACAGGGATGAACACTGAAGCTTTCTTT. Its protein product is CASSQATGMNTEAFF.

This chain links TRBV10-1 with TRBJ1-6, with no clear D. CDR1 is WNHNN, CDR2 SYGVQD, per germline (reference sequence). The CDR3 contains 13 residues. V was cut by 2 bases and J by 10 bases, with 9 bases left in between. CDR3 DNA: TGCGCCAGCAGTGAGGAATACGGGTCACCCCTCCACTTT. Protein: CASSEEYGSPLHF.

CDR3 in amino acids: CASEGQTGANEQFF. CDR3 in DNA: TGTGCCAGCGAGGGCCAGACAGGGGCGAATGAGCAGTTCTTC. The rearrangement links TRBV19 to TRBJ2-1, with 8 nucleotides matching TRBD1. CDR3 size: 14 residues. Unmatched junction bases numbered 11, after V lost 9 bases and J lost 7 bases. Germline-derived CDR1 and CDR2 are LNHDA and SQIVND (reference sequence).

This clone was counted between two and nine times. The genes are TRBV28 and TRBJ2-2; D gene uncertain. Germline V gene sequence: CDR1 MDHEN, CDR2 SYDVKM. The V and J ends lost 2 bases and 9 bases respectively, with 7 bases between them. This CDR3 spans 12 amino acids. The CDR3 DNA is TGTGCCAGCAGTTTAATAGGGAGGGAGCTGTTTTTT. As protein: CASSLIGRELFF.

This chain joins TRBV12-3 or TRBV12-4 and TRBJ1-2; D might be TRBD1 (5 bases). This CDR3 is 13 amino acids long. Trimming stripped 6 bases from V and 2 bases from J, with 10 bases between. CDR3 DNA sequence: TGTGCCAGCAGCTCCGGGACGAACTATGGCTACACCTTC. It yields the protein CASSSGTNYGYTF.

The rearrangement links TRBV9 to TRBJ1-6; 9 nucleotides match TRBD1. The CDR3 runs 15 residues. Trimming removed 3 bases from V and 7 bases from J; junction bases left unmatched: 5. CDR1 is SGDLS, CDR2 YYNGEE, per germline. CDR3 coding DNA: TGTGCCAGCAGCGGCCCGGGACAGGGCAATTCACCCCTCCACTTT. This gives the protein CASSGPGQGNSPLHF. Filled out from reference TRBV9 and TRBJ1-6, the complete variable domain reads DSGVTQTPKHLITATGQRVTLRCSPRSGDLSVYWYQQSLDQGLQFLIQYYNGEERAKGNILERFSAQQFPDLHSELNLSSLELGDSALYFCASSGPGQGNSPLHFGNGTRLTVT.

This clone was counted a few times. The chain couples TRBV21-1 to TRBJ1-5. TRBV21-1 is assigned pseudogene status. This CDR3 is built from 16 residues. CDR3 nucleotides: TGTGCCAGCAGCAAAAAAGAGGGCGCGAGCAATCAGCCCCAGCATTTT. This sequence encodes CASSKKEGASNQPQHF.

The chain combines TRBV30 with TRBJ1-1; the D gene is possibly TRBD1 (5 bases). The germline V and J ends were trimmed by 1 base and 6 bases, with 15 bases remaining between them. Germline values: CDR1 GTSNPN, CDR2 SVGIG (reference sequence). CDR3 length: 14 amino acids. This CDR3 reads CAWSELGQGSEAFF. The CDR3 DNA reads TGTGCCTGGAGTGAATTGGGGCAGGGCTCTGAAGCTTTCTTT.

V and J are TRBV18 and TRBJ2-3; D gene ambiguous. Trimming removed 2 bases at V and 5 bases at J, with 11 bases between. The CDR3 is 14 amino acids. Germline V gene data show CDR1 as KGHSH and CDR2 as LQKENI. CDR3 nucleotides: TGTGCCAGCTCACCAGGAGCAGGTCGAGATACGCAGTATTTT. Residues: CASSPGAGRDTQYF.

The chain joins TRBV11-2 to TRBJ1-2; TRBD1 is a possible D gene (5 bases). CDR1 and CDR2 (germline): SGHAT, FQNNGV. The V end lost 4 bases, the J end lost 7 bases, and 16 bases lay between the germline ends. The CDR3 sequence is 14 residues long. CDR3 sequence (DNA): TGTGCCAGCAGCTCGAATAAGGGGTGGGGTGGCTACACCTTC. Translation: CASSSNKGWGGYTF.

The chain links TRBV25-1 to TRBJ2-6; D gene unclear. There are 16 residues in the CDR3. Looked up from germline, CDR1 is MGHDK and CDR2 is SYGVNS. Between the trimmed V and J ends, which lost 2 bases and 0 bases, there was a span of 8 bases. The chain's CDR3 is CASSEVVSSGANVLTF. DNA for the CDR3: TGTGCCAGCAGTGAAGTCGTGAGCTCTGGGGCCAACGTCCTGACTTTC.

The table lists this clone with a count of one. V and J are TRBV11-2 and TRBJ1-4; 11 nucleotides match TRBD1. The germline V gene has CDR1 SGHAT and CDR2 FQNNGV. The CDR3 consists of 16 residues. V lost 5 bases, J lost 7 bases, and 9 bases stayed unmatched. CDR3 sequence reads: CASSRLGQGAGEKLFF. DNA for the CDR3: TGTGCCAGCAGCCGGTTAGGACAGGGGGCTGGTGAAAAACTGTTTTTT.

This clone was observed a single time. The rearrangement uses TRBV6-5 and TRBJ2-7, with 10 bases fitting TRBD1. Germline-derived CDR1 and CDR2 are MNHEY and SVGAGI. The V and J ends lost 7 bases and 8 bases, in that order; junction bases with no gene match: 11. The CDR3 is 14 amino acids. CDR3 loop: CASIAGDRGFKQYF. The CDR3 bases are TGTGCCAGCATCGCCGGGGACAGGGGTTTCAAGCAGTACTTC.